This TCR beta chain appears in the sequencing data of a study of T cell repertoires in cytomegalovirus infection. MiXCR, run by TCRdb on the reads, gives a single entry per CDR3 protein. The sample includes 800,000 to 950,000 distinct CDR3 sequences, 32% of them seen just once. Worth noting for this clonotype: What it binds is unknown.

V was clipped by 6 bases and J by 5 bases; unmatched bases: 9. This CDR3 region has 15 residues. This clonotype was obtained from a human donor in good health (CMV status not recorded). Some clones in this sample may be carry-over from other donors' samples. The sequencing here drew on cultured CD8+ T cells from PBMCs, taken from culture after CMV antigen stimulation. The chain recombines TRBV12-3 or TRBV12-4 with TRBJ2-1; 8 nucleotides match TRBD2. CDR3 DNA sequence: TGTGCCAGCAGCCCTCCATCCGGGGGGGACAATGAGCAGTTCTTC. It specifies CASSPPSGGDNEQFF.